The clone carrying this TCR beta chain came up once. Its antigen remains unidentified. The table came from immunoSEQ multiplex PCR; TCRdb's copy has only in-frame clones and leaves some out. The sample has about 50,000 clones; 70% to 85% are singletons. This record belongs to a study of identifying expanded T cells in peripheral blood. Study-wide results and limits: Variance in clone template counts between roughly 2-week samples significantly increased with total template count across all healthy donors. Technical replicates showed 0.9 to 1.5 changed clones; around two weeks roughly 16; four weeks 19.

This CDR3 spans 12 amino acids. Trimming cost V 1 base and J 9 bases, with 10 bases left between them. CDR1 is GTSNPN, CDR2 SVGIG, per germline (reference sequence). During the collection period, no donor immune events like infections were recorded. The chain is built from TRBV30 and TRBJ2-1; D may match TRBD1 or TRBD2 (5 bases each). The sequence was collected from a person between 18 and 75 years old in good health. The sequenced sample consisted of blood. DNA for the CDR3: TGTGCCTGGAGTGCACTCGGGGCTGAGCAGTTCTTC. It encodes CAWSALGAEQFF. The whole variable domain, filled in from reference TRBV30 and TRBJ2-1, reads SQTIHQWPATLVQPVGSPLSLECTVEGTSNPNLYWYRQAAGRGLQLLFYSVGIGQISSEVPQNLSASRPQDRQFILSSKKLLLSDSGFYLCAWSALGAEQFFGPGTRLTVL.